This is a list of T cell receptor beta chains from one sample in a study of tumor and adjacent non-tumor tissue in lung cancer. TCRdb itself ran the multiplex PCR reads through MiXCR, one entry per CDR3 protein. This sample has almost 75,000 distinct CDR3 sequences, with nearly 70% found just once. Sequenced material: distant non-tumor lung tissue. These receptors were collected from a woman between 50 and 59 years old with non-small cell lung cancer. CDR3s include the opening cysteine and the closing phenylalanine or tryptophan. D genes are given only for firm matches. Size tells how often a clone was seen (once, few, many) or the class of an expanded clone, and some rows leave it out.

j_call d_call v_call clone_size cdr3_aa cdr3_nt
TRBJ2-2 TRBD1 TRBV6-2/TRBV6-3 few CADSRQGATGELFF TGTGCCGACAGCCGACAGGGGGCAACCGGGGAGCTGTTTTTT
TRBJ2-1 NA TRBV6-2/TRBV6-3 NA CASSISGGFYSEQFF TGTGCCAGCAGTATTTCGGGGGGCTTCTACAGTGAACAGTTCTTC
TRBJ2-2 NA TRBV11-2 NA CASDFWSTGELFF TGTGCCAGCGACTTCTGGTCCACCGGGGAGCTGTTTTTT
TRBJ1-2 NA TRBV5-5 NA CASSFLGDGPLYGYTF TGTGCCAGCAGCTTTCTAGGCGACGGGCCCTTATATGGCTACACCTTC
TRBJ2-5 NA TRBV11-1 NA CANSSQMDKETQYF TGTGCCAACAGCTCGCAGATGGATAAGGAGACCCAGTACTTC
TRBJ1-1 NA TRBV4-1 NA CDSSQDRYRANTKASF TGCGACAGCAGCCAAGATCGTTACAGGGCGAACACTAAAGCTTCCTTT
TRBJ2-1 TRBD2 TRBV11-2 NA CASSAGLAKGYNDQFF TGTGCCAGCAGCGCGGGACTAGCGAAAGGATACAATGATCAGTTCTTC
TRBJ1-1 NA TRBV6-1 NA CASSVQENTEAFF TGTGCCAGCAGTGTCCAGGAGAACACTGAAGCTTTCTTT
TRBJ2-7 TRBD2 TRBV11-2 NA CTSNLAPLAGSNSYEQYF TGTACCAGCAACCTAGCCCCACTAGCGGGAAGTAACTCCTACGAGCAGTACTTC
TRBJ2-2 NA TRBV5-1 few CASSLGRGSTGELFF TGCGCCAGCAGCTTGGGTCGCGGCAGCACCGGGGAGCTGTTTTTT
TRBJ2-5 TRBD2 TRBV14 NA CASSQDPAGVYETQYF TGTGCCAGCAGCCAAGACCCAGCGGGAGTGTATGAGACCCAGTACTTC
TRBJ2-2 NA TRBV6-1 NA CASSLSGASRELFF TGTGCCAGCAGTCTTTCTGGGGCATCCCGGGAGCTTTTTTTT
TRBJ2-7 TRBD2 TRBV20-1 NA CGARDRLAGANYEQYF TGCGGTGCTAGAGATCGACTAGCGGGAGCTAATTACGAGCAGTACTTC
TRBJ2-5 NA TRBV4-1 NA CASNQGMVLAMWETQYF TGCGCCAGCAACCAAGGGATGGTACTAGCAATGTGGGAGACCCAGTACTTC
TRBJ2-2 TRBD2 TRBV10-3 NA CATTNRLAGADTGELIF TGTGCCACCACAAACCGACTAGCGGGAGCGGACACCGGGGAGCTGATTTTT
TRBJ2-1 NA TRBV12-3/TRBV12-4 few CASPQGVGSSARSSYNEQFF TGTGCCAGCCCCCAGGGAGTCGGATCCTCGGCTAGAAGCTCCTACAATGAGCAGTTCTTC
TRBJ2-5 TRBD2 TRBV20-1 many CSATGLAGVGETQYF TGCAGTGCTACAGGACTAGCGGGAGTTGGTGAGACCCAGTACTTC
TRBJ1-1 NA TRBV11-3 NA CAGALEANSEAYF TGTGCCGGCGCACTCGAGGCGAACTCTGAAGCTTACTTT
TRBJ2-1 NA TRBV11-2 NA CANMFLAQYNEQFF TGTGCCAACATGTTCCTAGCCCAATACAATGAGCAGTTCTTC
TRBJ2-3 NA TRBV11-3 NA CASSFRGTDTQYF TGTGCCAGTAGCTTCAGGGGTACAGATACGCAGTATTTT
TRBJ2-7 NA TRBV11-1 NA CASSSGLAEYYEWYF TGTGCCAGCAGCTCCGGACTGGCGGAATACTACGAGTGGTACTTC
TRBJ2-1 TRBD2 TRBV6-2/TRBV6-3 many CASSGPSGTVEQFF TGTGCCAGCAGTGGTCCTAGCGGGACTGTTGAGCAGTTCTTC